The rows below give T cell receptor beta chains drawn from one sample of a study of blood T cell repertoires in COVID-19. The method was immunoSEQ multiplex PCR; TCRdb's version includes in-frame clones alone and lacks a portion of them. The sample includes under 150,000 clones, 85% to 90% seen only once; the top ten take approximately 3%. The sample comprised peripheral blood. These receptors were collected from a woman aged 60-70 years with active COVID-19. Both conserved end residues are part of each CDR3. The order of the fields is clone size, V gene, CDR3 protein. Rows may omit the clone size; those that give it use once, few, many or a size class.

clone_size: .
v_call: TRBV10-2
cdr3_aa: CASSEGTGGIYEQYF

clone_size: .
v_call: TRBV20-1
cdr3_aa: CSASGGETSGSRGTDTQYF

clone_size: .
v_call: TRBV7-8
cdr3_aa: CASSLGTGGGQPQHF

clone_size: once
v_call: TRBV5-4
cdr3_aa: CASSTTGLYGYTF

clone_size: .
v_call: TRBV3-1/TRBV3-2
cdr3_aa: CASSPTSGSKTDTQYF

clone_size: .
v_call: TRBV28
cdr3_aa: CASSLGSGLVHSPLHF

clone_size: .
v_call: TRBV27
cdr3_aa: CASSSRTSGQETQYF

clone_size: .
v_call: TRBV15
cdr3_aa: CATSSGQTSAGTDTQYF

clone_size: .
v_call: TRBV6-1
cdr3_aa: CASSGVGGRNTDTQYF

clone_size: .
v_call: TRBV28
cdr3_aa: CASSSTRGTSGSGGEQYF

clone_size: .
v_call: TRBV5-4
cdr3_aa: CASSFPGTTNTGELFF

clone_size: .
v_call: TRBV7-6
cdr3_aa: CASSFVSVTSGAEHRGAVF

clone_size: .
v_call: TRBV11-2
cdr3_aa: CASSSLAGERAYEQYF

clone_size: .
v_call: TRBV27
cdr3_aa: CASSWSGQETQYF

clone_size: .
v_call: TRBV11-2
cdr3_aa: CASSLVQGIDTQYF

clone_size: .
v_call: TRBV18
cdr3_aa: CASSAQGALTGELFF

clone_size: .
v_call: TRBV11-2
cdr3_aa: CASSLDTRAGGNEQFF

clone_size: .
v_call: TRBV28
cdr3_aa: CASRLPQGVHGYTF

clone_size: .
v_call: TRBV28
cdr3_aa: CASSSPSGTGVLAGGVQYF

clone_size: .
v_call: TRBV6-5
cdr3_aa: CASTTGGWLEQYF

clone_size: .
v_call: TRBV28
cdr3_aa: CASSSDSYEQYF

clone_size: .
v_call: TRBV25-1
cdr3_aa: CASSWTGETYEQYF

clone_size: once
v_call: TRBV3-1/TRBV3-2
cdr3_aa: CASSQSGTLPNNEQFF

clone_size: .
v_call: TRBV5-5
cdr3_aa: CASSLAEGTGIGNEQFF

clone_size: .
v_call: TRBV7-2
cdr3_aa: CASSFRSGQETQYF

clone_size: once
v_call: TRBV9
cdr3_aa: CASSSLIDRPRAYEQYF